This entry describes one T cell receptor beta chain. Its antigen is unknown. The authors amplified TCR beta CDR3 regions, and they did so from RNA transcripts for repertoire sequencing. First-round RT-PCR with HTBI primers preceded a second-round multiplex PCR. TCRdb used MiXCR to reprocess the multiplex PCR reads, holding one entry per CDR3 protein. The sample shows about 170,000 distinct CDR3 sequences, 37% of them seen only once. The sample originates from a study of Graves' ophthalmopathy and Graves' hyperthyroidism. Study-wide points: Blood also carried most expanded thyroid clonotypes exceeding 0.001 frequency. Both a roughly 70% sensitivity and an approximately 72% specificity characterized the model's predictions of ophthalmopathy progression.

The CDR3 has 13 residues. V was shortened by 11 bases and J by 4 bases, with 14 bases between the two germline ends. Germline CDR1 reads MNHNS; CDR2 reads SASEGT. Patients with other autoimmune diseases, uncontrolled infections, pregnancy or lactation were excluded. Out of around 10 ml of fresh peripheral blood, PBMCs were obtained. The specimen sequenced was peripheral blood. The sequence was collected from a woman aged 40-49 years with Graves' ophthalmopathy. The V gene is TRBV6-1, the J gene TRBJ2-2; no reliable D call. CDR3 DNA sequence: TGTGCCTCCTCCCCCCCGGCCACCGGGGAGCTGTTTTTT. As protein: CASSPPATGELFF.